The entry below gives a single T cell receptor (beta chain) sequence along with its context. Its specificity is unknown. This CDR3 is built from 15 residues. V lost 1 base and J lost 6, with 13 bases in between. The germline gives CDR1 KGHSH, CDR2 LQKENI. CD4+ T cells from unexposed donors were obtained before the COVID-19 pandemic (2011-2018). After ten to eleven days of culture, CD4+ T cells were isolated. This entry comes from a study of CD4 T cells in relation to SARS-CoV-2 and coronaviruses. Repertoires were generated with immunoSEQ multiplex PCR, while TCRdb's copy carries only in-frame clones and drops some. The sample lists around 23,000 clones, more than 65% occurring once. Overall study findings and caveats: Crossreactive clones expanded significantly less to SARS-CoV-2 than monoreactive clones.

Specimen: CD4+ T cells from PBMCs, cultured in vitro. This receptor was identified in a human donor in good health. This chain uses TRBV18 with TRBJ1-5; tentatively, D is TRBD1 (6 bases). DNA for the CDR3: TGTGCCAGCTCACCACGGGGGCAGGAGGGTCAGCCCCAGCATTTT. Translating it yields CASSPRGQEGQPQHF. Filled out from reference TRBV18 and TRBJ1-5, the complete variable domain reads NAGVMQNPRHLVRRRGQEARLRCSPMKGHSHVYWYRQLPEEGLKFMVYLQKENIIDESGMPKERFSAEFPKEGPSILRIQQVVRGDSAAYFCASSPRGQEGQPQHFGDGTRLSIL.